The clone carrying this TCR beta chain was detected once. This CDR3 has 14 residues. CDR1 is SGHRS and CDR2 is YFSETQ in the germline V gene. Trimming shortened V by 4 bases and J by 5 bases, and 13 bases separated the two germline ends. These data originate in a study of neoadjuvant anti-PD-1 for oral cavity cancer. Study in general: Non-progressing patients received a fourth nivolumab dose near day 43, then surgery on days 50-56.

The table came from immunoSEQ multiplex PCR; TCRdb's copy has only in-frame clones and leaves some out. The data contain 55,000 to 75,000 clones, 80% to 90% of them singletons. Regarding time point: after neoadjuvant nivolumab, at surgical resection. These newly diagnosed stage II-IVA oral cavity squamous cell carcinoma patients had no prior systemic or radiation treatment. The patients had HPV-negative, locally advanced oral cavity squamous cell carcinoma. The sequenced sample was PBMCs, obtained after nivolumab (anti-PD-1) treatment. V and J are TRBV5-1 and TRBJ2-1, with unresolved D. The sequence was obtained from a person aged 40 to 85 with oral cavity squamous cell carcinoma. The CDR3 DNA follows: TGCGCCAGCAGCCCCTCACGGACCCACAATGAGCAGTTCTTC. It specifies CASSPSRTHNEQFF.